This TCR beta chain was identified in a study of T-cell memory formation after mild COVID-19. The CDR3 contains 11 residues. Trimming pared 6 bases from V and 13 bases from J, leaving 15 bases between. From germline, CDR1 is DFQATT and CDR2 SNEGSKA (reference sequence). This clonotype has a handful of counts. The antigen is undetermined. TCR alpha and TCR beta cDNA libraries with sample barcodes and UMIs came from 5'RACE using constant-segment primers. One entry per CDR3 protein, called by TCRdb with MiXCR from the 5' RACE reads. The table has fewer than 150,000 distinct CDR3 sequences, approximately 17% seen once. Notes on the study in general: Researchers found some responding clones in pre-infection memory, a sign that cross-reactive memory joined.

This TCR was sampled from a man aged 18-30 years who had mild COVID-19 (a few samples of this study predate the infection). Cell type and time point are not known. Sequenced material: PBMCs or a T cell subset sorted from them (not recorded which). The chain recombines TRBV20-1 with TRBJ1-4; no firm D call. The CDR3 region has the DNA TGCAGTGCAACCGGGCCCCGCGGACTGTTTTTT. It is translated as CSATGPRGLFF.